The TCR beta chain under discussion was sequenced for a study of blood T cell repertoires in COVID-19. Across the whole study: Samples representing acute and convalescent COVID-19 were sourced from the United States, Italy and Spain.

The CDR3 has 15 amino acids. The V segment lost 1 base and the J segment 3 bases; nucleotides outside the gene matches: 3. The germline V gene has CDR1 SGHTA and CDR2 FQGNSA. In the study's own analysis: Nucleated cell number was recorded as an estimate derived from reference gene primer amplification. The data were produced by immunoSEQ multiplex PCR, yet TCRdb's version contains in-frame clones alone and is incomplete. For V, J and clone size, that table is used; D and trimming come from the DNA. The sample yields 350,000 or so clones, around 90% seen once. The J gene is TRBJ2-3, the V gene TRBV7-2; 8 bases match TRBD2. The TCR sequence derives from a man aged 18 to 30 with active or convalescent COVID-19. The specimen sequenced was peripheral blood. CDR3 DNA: TGTGCCAGCAGCTTAGTTGGCGGGGGGACAGATACGCAGTATTTT. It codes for CASSLVGGGTDTQYF.